Presented here are 13 T cell receptor beta chains from one specimen sequenced in a study of monozygotic twins with inflammatory bowel disease (dated by TCRdb to about 2019). To prepare the library, 5' RACE was applied. This sample was sequenced with an Illumina HiSeq 2500. After reprocessing by TCRdb, each CDR3 protein sequence is one entry, and no DNA is given. The table held for this sample gives around 410,000 distinct CDR3 sequences. 2% to 3% of the sample is held by the ten biggest clonotypes. The sequenced sample consisted of blood. These receptors came from a human donor with ulcerative colitis or Crohn's disease, or a healthy co-twin of an affected twin (not recorded which).

The CDR3: CAWSRPPRDEQYF. The chain joins TRBV30 to TRBJ2-7; without DNA, the TCRdb call of TRBD1 cannot be checked. The CDR3 length is 13 residues. Germline CDR1 and CDR2: GTSNPN and SVGIG (reference sequence).

The rearrangement joins TRBV19 to TRBJ1-5; the D call from TCRdb, TRBD1, cannot be confirmed without DNA. Per the germline V gene, CDR1 is LNHDA and CDR2 is SQIVND (reference sequence). This CDR3 is built from 17 residues. CDR3 in amino acids: CASKLSVGQGNNQPQHF.

The chain carries TRBV12-3 or TRBV12-4 and TRBJ2-3. The CDR3 is 15 amino acids. The CDR3 sequence: CASSPTWGSTDTQYF.

The V call is TRBV10-3, the J call TRBJ2-5; checking the TCRdb D call of TRBD2 is not possible without DNA. This CDR3 is 14 amino acids long. The V gene's germline CDR1 is ENHRY and CDR2 SYGVKD. The CDR3 protein is CANQTSGSGETQYF.

This rearrangement joins TRBV20-1 to TRBJ2-7; TCRdb picks TRBD1, but there is no DNA to check that call. The germline CDR1 and CDR2 sequences are DFQATT and SNEGSKA (reference sequence). CDR3 length: 13 residues. Here the CDR3 reads CSAREQGWSEQYF.

The chain joins TRBV5-1 to TRBJ2-3; with no DNA, the TCRdb D assignment of TRBD1 cannot be verified. The CDR3 sequence is 16 residues long. Germline loops: CDR1 SGHRS, CDR2 YFSETQ. Here the CDR3 reads CASSVGTGQFTDTQYF.

The genes are TRBV5-1 and TRBJ2-5; the TCRdb call, TRBD1, lacks DNA for checking. Germline V CDR1 and CDR2: SGHRS, YFSETQ. CDR3 length equals 16 residues. CDR3 residues: CASSLEGQGTQETQYF.

The V call is TRBV5-1, the J call TRBJ2-4. This CDR3 spans 12 amino acids. Germline V gives CDR1 SGHRS, CDR2 YFSETQ. This CDR3 reads CASSLGQNMQHF. The full variable domain, rest sourced from reference TRBV5-1 and TRBJ2-4, is KAGVTQTPRYLIKTRGQQVTLSCSPISGHRSVSWYQQTPGQGLQFLFEYFSETQRNKGNFPGRFSGRQFSNSRSEMNVSTLELGDSALYLCASSLGQNMQHFGAGTRLSVL.

The chain recombines TRBV7-8 with TRBJ1-2; TCRdb selects TRBD1, and the lack of DNA leaves this call unchecked. The CDR3 covers 15 residues. Germline assignment: CDR1 SGHVS and CDR2 FQNEAQ. The CDR3 region is CASSSTAGINYGYTF.

The CDR3 loop reads CASSFVWGTEAFF. V is TRBV5-1 and J is TRBJ1-1. Looked up from germline, CDR1 is SGHRS and CDR2 is YFSETQ. The CDR3 extends over 13 amino acids.

CDR3 amino acids: CATSAYNDGYTF. The chain employs TRBV24-1 and TRBJ1-2. This CDR3 spans 12 amino acids. CDR1 KGHDR and CDR2 SFDVKD come from the germline V gene.

The V call is TRBV5-1, the J call TRBJ1-3; TCRdb lists TRBD1, though no DNA is available to test this call. CDR1 is SGHRS and CDR2 is YFSETQ in the germline V gene. This CDR3 is 15 amino acids long. The CDR3 is CASSLAGARGNTIYF.

V is TRBV28 and J is TRBJ2-5; TCRdb lists TRBD1, though no DNA is available to test this call. The CDR3 is 11 residues long. Germline values: CDR1 MDHEN, CDR2 SYDVKM. CDR3 sequence: CARTGQETQYF.